The TCR beta chain described here comes from a study of sequential checkpoint blockade in melanoma. Study as a whole: TCRbeta immunosequencing was performed on DNA from roughly 90 pretreatment melanoma tumor samples.

The sample's treatment: randomized to nivolumab then ipilimumab (arm A) or the reverse (arm B). Here immunoSEQ multiplex PCR was the method, and the copy in TCRdb shows in-frame clones only, minus some. The sample yields a few thousand clones, 22% seen once. This CDR3 spans 15 amino acids. CDR1 and CDR2 (germline): LNHNV, YYDKDF (reference sequence). V shed 0 bases and J shed 12 bases, with 18 bases lying between them. Sequenced material: tumor tissue (inferred from file names), taken from a patient given nivolumab and ipilimumab in sequence. The V call is TRBV15, the J call TRBJ2-1; weak D call: TRBD2 (7 bases). The source is a human donor with melanoma. The CDR3 bases are TGTGCCACCAGCAGAGATAGGGGGGGGTCTAAGCGGCAGTTCTTC. Residues: CATSRDRGGSKRQFF.